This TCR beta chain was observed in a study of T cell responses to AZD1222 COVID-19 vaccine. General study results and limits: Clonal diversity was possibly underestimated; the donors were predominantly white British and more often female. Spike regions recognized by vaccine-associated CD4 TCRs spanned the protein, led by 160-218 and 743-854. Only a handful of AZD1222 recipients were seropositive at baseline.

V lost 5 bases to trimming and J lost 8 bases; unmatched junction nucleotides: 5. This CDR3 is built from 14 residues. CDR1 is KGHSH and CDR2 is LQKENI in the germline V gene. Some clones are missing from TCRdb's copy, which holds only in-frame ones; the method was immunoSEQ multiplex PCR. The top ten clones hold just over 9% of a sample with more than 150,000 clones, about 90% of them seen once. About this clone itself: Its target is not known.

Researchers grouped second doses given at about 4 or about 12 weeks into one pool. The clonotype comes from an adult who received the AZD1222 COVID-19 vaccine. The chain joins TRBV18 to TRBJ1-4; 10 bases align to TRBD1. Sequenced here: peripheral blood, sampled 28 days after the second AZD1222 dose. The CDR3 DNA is TGTGCCAGCTCATCGGGACAGGGGAAGGAAAAACTGTTTTTT. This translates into CASSSGQGKEKLFF.